This T cell receptor (beta chain) was profiled in a study of blood T cell repertoires in COVID-19. Across the whole study: Acute and convalescent COVID-19 specimens originated in the United States, Italy and Spain. T cells, B-cell-depleted T cells, or PBMCs provided the cDNA or gDNA that served as material.

Original processing methods: Using reference gene primer amplification, nucleated cell counts were estimated. The table came from immunoSEQ multiplex PCR; TCRdb's copy has only in-frame clones and leaves some out. The V and J calls and clone size come from that table; D and trimming were worked out from the DNA. The profile shows roughly 300,000 clones, around four fifths of them singletons. This CDR3 has 15 amino acids. Trimming took off 6 bases at V and 2 bases at J, with 14 bases between the two ends. Germline-derived CDR1 and CDR2 are LGHNA and YSLEER. This clone was seen a single time. The source material was peripheral blood. This receptor was taken from a woman aged 50 to 60 who had recovered from COVID-19. This chain uses TRBV4-3 with TRBJ2-1; tentative D call: TRBD1 (6 bases). DNA for the CDR3: TGCGCCAGCAGTCAATCCAGGGGTACCTACAATGAGCAGTTCTTC. Translation: CASSQSRGTYNEQFF.